This T cell receptor beta chain was sequenced for a study of cytomegalovirus exposure and HLA in healthy donors. PCR involved 60 Vbeta and 13 Jbeta primers. Here immunoSEQ multiplex PCR was the method, and the copy in TCRdb shows in-frame clones only, minus some. This repertoire includes 100,000 or so clones. The germline gives CDR1 SGHTA, CDR2 FQGTGA. V was cut by 5 bases and J by 5 bases, with 18 bases left in between. The CDR3 spans 15 residues. Study-level results: Some segments of the V type, notably TRBV6-2 and TRBV6-3, were excluded as indistinguishable. CMV serostatus alone was available as immune exposure information. Within an earlier analysis, most TCR beta V segments proved productive either about 87% or about 30% of the time.

On this clone: Its antigen is as yet unknown.

This chain links TRBV7-3 with TRBJ2-5; a weak D match, TRBD2 (7 bases). Sequenced: PBMCs. This TCR was sampled from a woman in her twenties or thirties in good health and CMV-seronegative. The CDR3 region is CASSPEGGAWETQYF. The CDR3 bases are TGTGCCAGCAGCCCTGAAGGGGGGGCGTGGGAGACCCAGTACTTC.